One sample yielded the 18 T cell receptor beta chains listed below, sequenced in a study of OX40 agonist ivuxolimab in advanced cancers. TCRdb's copy holds only in-frame clones and misses some; the assay was immunoSEQ multiplex PCR. The sample holds about 82,000 clones, about 88% seen once. The starting material was CD4+ or CD8+ T cells sorted from blood, obtained in a trial of the OX40 agonist ivuxolimab. These receptor sequences come from an adult with an advanced solid tumor such as melanoma, head and neck, liver or kidney cancer.

The rearrangement uses TRBV2 and TRBJ2-7; tentatively, D is TRBD1 (6 bases). The CDR3 runs to 15 residues. Deletions cut 5 bases from V and 2 bases from J, with 16 bases between. Germline assignment: CDR1 SNHLY and CDR2 FYNNEI. For the CDR3, the DNA is TGTGCCAGCAGTCTGGGGACAAGTGAACCCTACGAGCAGTACTTC. It translates to CASSLGTSEPYEQYF.

This chain uses TRBV5-4 with TRBJ2-2; TRBD1 agrees at 7 bases. This CDR3 is built from 16 residues. V dropped 4 bases and J dropped 1; count of bases not matched to a gene: 7. From germline, CDR1 is SGHNT and CDR2 YYREEE (reference sequence). This CDR3 is CASSHQTGKNTGELFF. The CDR3 DNA reads TGTGCCAGCAGCCACCAGACAGGGAAGAACACCGGGGAGCTGTTTTTT.

This clone was recorded once. This chain joins TRBV2 and TRBJ2-7; 10 bases line up with TRBD1. The V gene's germline CDR1 is SNHLY and CDR2 FYNNEI. With V trimmed by 6 bases and J by 5 bases, 7 bases remained unmatched. CDR3 size: 14 residues. The CDR3 loop is CASSETTGGHEQYF. The CDR3 DNA sequence: TGTGCCAGCAGCGAAACGACAGGGGGCCACGAGCAGTACTTC. The full variable domain, with the rest looked up from reference TRBV2 and TRBJ2-7, is EPEVTQTPSHQVTQMGQEVILRCVPISNHLYFYWYRQILGQKVEFLVSFYNNEISEKSEIFDDQFSVERPDGSNFTLKIRSTKLEDSAMYFCASSETTGGHEQYFGPGTRLTVT.

V is TRBV5-1 and J is TRBJ2-1; D call uncertain. CDR3 length: 14 amino acids. Per germline, CDR1 SGHRS and CDR2 YFSETQ. V dropped 9 bases and J dropped 8 bases, with 21 bases sitting between them. This CDR3 reads CATRITSGPDEQFF. The CDR3, as DNA: TGCGCCACACGGATTACTTCGGGCCCCGATGAGCAGTTCTTC.

The rearrangement links TRBV6-1 to TRBJ1-1; weak D call: TRBD1 (5 bases). The CDR3 covers 13 residues. Trimming stripped 5 bases from V and 3 bases from J, with 10 bases between. In germline, CDR1 is MNHNS, CDR2 SASEGT. CDR3 in DNA: TGTGCCAGCAGTCGGCAGGGTGACACTGAAGCTTTCTTT. It yields the protein CASSRQGDTEAFF.

The rearrangement joins TRBV5-4 to TRBJ1-6, with TRBD1 matching 8 bases. The CDR3 totals 15 residues. CDR1 and CDR2 from the germline V gene are SGHNT and YYREEE (reference sequence). The junction had 9 bases not matched to a gene; V was cut back by 3 bases and J by 10 bases. The CDR3, as DNA: TGTGCCAGCAGCTCCGACAGGGGATTCGGATCACCCCTCCACTTT. It encodes CASSSDRGFGSPLHF.

The V gene is TRBV5-4, the J gene TRBJ1-1; D not certain. Germline V gives CDR1 SGHNT, CDR2 YYREEE (reference sequence). The V end was cut by 1 base, the J end by 5 bases, with 3 bases between. The CDR3 length is 11 residues. CDR3 residues: CASSLITEAFF. In nucleotides, the CDR3 is TGTGCCAGCAGCTTGATTACTGAAGCTTTCTTT. Together with reference TRBV5-4 and TRBJ1-1, the CDR3 gives the full variable domain: ETGVTQSPTHLIKTRGQQVTLRCSSQSGHNTVSWYQQALGQGPQFIFQYYREEENGRGNFPPRFSGLQFPNYSSELNVNALELDDSALYLCASSLITEAFFGQGTRLTVV.

The chain couples TRBV19 to TRBJ1-5; perhaps TRBD1 as D (5 bases). The germline V gene has CDR1 LNHDA and CDR2 SQIVND (reference sequence). Trimming removed 6 bases from V and 5 bases from J, with 17 bases in between. This CDR3 has 15 residues. DNA for the CDR3: TGTGCCAGTAGGGAATCCCGGGACTCCTATCAGCCCCAGCATTTT. Amino acids: CASRESRDSYQPQHF.

This chain joins TRBV30 and TRBJ1-2; D gene ambiguous. Germline CDR1 GTSNPN, CDR2 SVGIG (reference sequence). The ends were cut back, 4 bases at V and 4 bases at J, with 16 bases in the middle. This CDR3 has 14 amino acids. CDR3 sequence reads: CAWTNQRGSYGYTF. The CDR3 region has the DNA TGTGCCTGGACCAACCAACGGGGAAGCTATGGCTACACCTTC.

The rearrangement uses TRBV18 and TRBJ2-2; 11 bases are shared with TRBD1. Per germline, CDR1 KGHSH and CDR2 LQKENI. This CDR3 comprises 15 residues. V trimming: 5 bases; J trimming: 6 bases; junction bases outside the gene matches: 5. CDR3 residues: CASSTGQGAAGELFF. CDR3 in DNA: TGTGCCAGCTCAACCGGACAGGGGGCGGCCGGGGAGCTGTTTTTT.

This rearrangement joins TRBV19 to TRBJ2-5, with D maybe TRBD2 (5 bases). Trimming pared 2 bases from V and 5 bases from J, leaving 12 bases between. This CDR3 region has 14 residues. Germline-derived CDR1 and CDR2 are LNHDA and SQIVND (reference sequence). CDR3 nucleotides: TGTGCCAGTAGTATAAGGGTAGCGAGGGAGACCCAGTACTTC. Translating gives CASSIRVARETQYF.

This clone showed up just once. In DNA, the CDR3 is TGTGCCAGCAGACCAACCGGACTAGCTGAGACCCAGTACTTC. It translates to CASRPTGLAETQYF. The chain links TRBV6-5 to TRBJ2-5; 8 bases line up with TRBD2. V dropped 6 bases and J dropped 5; count of bases not matched to a gene: 8. The CDR3 sequence is 14 residues long. Germline V lookup: CDR1 MNHEY, CDR2 SVGAGI.

This rearrangement joins TRBV18 to TRBJ1-4; 9 nucleotides match TRBD1. The CDR3 consists of 15 residues. Trimming at V came to 0 bases and at J to 7 bases, leaving 3 bases not matched to a gene. CDR1 and CDR2 (germline): KGHSH, LQKENI. The CDR3 is CASSPPDRGSEKLFF. The CDR3 DNA reads as TGTGCCAGCTCACCACCAGACAGGGGGAGTGAAAAACTGTTTTTT.

The rearrangement links TRBV10-3 to TRBJ2-2, with TRBD2 as a possible D gene (5 bases). The CDR3 runs 14 residues. Germline V gives CDR1 ENHRY, CDR2 SYGVKD. The V gene lost 0 bases and the J gene lost 6 bases, with 8 bases spanning the gap. In DNA form, the CDR3 reads TGTGCCATCAGTGAGTCCGGACTGGCCGGGGAGCTGTTTTTT. Translation gives CAISESGLAGELFF.

The chain joins TRBV27 to TRBJ2-4; 8 bases align to TRBD1. Germline trimming cut 2 bases from V and 0 bases from J; bases unmatched to any gene: 9. Germline V gives CDR1 MNHEY, CDR2 SMNVEV (reference sequence). The CDR3 contains 18 residues. CDR3 nucleotide sequence: TGTGCCAGCAGTTTAACGGGACAGGTCCTTCTAGCCAAAAACATTCAGTACTTC. Residues: CASSLTGQVLLAKNIQYF.

The chain has TRBV6-5 and TRBJ2-3; no clear D. CDR1 and CDR2 (germline): MNHEY, SVGAGI. V gave up 6 bases and J gave up 1 base, with 11 bases separating them. The CDR3 spans 14 residues. The CDR3 DNA follows: TGTGCCAGCAGGTCCACAGCGCGCACAGATACGCAGTATTTT. Translated: CASRSTARTDTQYF.

The genes are TRBV15 and TRBJ2-2, with 8 bases lining up with TRBD1. J gave up 4 bases and V 4 bases, and 2 bases lay outside the gene matches. Germline V gene data show CDR1 as LNHNV and CDR2 as YYDKDF (reference sequence). This CDR3 is 14 amino acids long. As DNA, the CDR3 is TGTGCCACCAGCATAGACAGGGGCACCGGGGAGCTGTTTTTT. Amino acids: CATSIDRGTGELFF.

V gene TRBV6-5 combines with J gene TRBJ2-7; D is perhaps TRBD1 (7 bases). Germline V gene sequence: CDR1 MNHEY, CDR2 SVGAGI. V was pared by 2 bases and J by 3 bases, with 11 bases between. The CDR3 consists of 14 residues. The CDR3 DNA follows: TGTGCCAGCAGTTACCGCGGGACAGACTACGAGCAGTACTTC. This translates into CASSYRGTDYEQYF.